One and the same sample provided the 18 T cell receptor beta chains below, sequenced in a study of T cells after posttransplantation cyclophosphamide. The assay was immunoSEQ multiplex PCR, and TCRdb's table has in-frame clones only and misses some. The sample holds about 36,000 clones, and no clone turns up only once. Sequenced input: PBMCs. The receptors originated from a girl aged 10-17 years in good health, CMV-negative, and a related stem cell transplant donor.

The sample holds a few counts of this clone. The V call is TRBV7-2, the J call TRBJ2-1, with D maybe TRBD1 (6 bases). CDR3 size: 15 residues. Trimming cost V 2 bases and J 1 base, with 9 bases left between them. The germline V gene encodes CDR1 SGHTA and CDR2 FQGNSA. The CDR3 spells CASSLQGWSYNEQFF. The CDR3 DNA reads TGTGCCAGCAGCTTACAGGGGTGGTCCTACAATGAGCAGTTCTTC.

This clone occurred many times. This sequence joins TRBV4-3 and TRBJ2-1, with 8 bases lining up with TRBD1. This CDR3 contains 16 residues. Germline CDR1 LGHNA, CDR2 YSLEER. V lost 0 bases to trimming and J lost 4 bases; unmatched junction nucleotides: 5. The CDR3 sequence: CASSQDQGALYNEQFF. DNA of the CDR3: TGCGCCAGCAGCCAAGATCAGGGGGCGTTGTACAATGAGCAGTTCTTC.

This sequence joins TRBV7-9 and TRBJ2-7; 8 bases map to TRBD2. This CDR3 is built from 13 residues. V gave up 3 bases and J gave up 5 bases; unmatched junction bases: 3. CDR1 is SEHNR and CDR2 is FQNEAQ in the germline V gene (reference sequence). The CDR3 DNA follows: TGTGCCAGCAGCTTGCGGGGGGAGCACGAGCAGTACTTC. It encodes CASSLRGEHEQYF.

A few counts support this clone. The CDR3 loop is CAWSVWRPSEQYF. The CDR3 DNA follows: TGTGCCTGGAGTGTATGGAGGCCGTCCGAGCAGTACTTC. The chain employs TRBV30 and TRBJ2-5; D might be TRBD2 (5 bases). The end of the DNA aligns better with TRBJ2-7, so the J call may be wrong. CDR3 size: 13 residues. Looked up from germline, CDR1 is GTSNPN and CDR2 is SVGIG (reference sequence).

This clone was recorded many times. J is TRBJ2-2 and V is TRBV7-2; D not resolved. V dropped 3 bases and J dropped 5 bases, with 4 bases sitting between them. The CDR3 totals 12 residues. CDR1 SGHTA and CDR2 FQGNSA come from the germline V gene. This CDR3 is CASSFRTGELFF. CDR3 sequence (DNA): TGTGCCAGCAGCTTCAGGACCGGGGAGCTGTTTTTT.

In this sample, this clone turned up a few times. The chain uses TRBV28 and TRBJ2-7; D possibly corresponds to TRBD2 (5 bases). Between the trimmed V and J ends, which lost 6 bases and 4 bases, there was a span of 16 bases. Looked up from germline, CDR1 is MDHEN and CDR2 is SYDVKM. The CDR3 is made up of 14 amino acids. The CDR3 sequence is CASRPGSRAYEQYF. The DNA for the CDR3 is TGTGCCAGCAGACCGGGGAGCCGGGCTTACGAGCAGTACTTC.

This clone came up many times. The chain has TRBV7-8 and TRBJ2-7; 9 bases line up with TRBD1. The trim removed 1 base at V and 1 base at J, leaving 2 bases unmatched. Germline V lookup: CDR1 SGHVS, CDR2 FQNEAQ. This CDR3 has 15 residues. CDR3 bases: TGTGCCAGCAGCTTAGGTGGGACAGGGTCCTACGAGCAGTACTTC. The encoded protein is CASSLGGTGSYEQYF.

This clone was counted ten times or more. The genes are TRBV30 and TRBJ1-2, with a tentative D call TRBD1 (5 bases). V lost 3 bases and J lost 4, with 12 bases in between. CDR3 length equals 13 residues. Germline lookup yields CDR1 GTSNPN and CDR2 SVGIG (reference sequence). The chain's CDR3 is CAWRDMILYGYTF. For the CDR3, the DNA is TGTGCCTGGAGGGACATGATCCTCTATGGCTACACCTTC.

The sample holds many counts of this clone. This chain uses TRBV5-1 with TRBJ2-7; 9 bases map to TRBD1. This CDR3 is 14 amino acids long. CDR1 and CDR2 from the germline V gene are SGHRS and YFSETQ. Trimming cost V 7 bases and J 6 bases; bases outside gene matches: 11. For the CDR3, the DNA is TGCGCCAGCGGTCGCGGGACAGGGAACACCGAGCAGTACTTC. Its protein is CASGRGTGNTEQYF.

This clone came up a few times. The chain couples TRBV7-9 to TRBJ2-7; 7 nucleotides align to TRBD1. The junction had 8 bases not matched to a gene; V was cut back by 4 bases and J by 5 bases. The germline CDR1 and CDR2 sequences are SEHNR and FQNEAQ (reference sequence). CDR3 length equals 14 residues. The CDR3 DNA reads TGTGCCAGCAGCTCCCCCGGGACAGTGAACGAGCAGTACTTC. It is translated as CASSSPGTVNEQYF. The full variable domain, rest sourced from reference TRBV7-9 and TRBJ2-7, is DTGVSQNPRHKITKRGQNVTFRCDPISEHNRLYWYRQTLGQGPEFLTYFQNEAQLEKSRLLSDRFSAERPKGSFSTLEIQRTEQGDSAMYLCASSSPGTVNEQYFGPGTRLTVT.

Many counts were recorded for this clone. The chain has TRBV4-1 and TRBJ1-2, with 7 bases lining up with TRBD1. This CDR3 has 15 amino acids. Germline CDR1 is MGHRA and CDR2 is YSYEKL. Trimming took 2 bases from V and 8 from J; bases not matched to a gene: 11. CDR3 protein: CASSQPRDRLSGYTF. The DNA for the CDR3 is TGCGCCAGCAGCCAACCCCGGGACAGACTTTCGGGCTACACCTTC.

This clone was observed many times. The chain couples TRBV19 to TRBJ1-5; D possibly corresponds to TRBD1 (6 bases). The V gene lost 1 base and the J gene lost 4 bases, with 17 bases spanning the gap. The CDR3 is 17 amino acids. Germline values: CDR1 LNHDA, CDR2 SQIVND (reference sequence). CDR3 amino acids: CASSIVTGPGKNQPQHF. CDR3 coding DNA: TGTGCCAGTAGTATAGTGACAGGCCCCGGAAAAAATCAGCCCCAGCATTTT.

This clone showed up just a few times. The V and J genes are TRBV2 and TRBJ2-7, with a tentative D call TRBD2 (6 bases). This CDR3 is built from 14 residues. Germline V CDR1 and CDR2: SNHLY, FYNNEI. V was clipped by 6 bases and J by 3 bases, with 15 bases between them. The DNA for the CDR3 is TGTGCCAGCAGGCCGACTAGTTCCCACTACGAGCAGTACTTC. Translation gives CASRPTSSHYEQYF.

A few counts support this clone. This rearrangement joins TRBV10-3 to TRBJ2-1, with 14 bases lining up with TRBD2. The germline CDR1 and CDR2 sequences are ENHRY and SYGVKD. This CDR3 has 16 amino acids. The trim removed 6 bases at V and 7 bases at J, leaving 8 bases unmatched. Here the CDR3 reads CAIRMTSGRAKNEQFF. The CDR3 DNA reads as TGTGCCATCAGGATGACTAGCGGGAGGGCCAAAAATGAGCAGTTCTTC.

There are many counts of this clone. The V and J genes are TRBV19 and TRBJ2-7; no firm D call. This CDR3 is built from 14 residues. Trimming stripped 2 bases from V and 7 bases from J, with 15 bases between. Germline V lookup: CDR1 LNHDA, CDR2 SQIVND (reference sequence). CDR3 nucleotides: TGTGCCAGTAGTATAACCATGGGCTTTGGAGAGCAGTACTTC. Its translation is CASSITMGFGEQYF.

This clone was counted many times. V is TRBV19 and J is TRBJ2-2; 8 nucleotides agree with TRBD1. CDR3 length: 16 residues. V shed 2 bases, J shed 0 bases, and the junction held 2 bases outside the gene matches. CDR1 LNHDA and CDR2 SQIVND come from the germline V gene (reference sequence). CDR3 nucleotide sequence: TGTGCCAGTAGTATACAGGGGGCTGCGAACACCGGGGAGCTGTTTTTT. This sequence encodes CASSIQGAANTGELFF.

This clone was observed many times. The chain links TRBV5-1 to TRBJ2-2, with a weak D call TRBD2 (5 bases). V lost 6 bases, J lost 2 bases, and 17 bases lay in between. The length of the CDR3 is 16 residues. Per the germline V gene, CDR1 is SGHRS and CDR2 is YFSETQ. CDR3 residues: CASTPEAGFNTGELFF. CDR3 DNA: TGCGCCAGCACCCCTGAGGCGGGTTTCAACACCGGGGAGCTGTTTTTT. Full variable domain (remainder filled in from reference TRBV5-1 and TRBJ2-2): KAGVTQTPRYLIKTRGQQVTLSCSPISGHRSVSWYQQTPGQGLQFLFEYFSETQRNKGNFPGRFSGRQFSNSRSEMNVSTLELGDSALYLCASTPEAGFNTGELFFGEGSRLTVL.

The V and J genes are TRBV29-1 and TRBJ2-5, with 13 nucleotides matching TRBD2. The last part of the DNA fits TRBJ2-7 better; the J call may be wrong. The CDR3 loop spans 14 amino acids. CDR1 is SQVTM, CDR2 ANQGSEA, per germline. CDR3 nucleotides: TGCAGCGTTCGGGGGACTAGCGGGACCTACGAGCAGTACTTC. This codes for CSVRGTSGTYEQYF.